The 13 T cell receptor beta chains reported below all come from one sample, sequenced in a study of blood T cell repertoires in COVID-19. Profiled with immunoSEQ multiplex PCR; TCRdb holds only in-frame clones, not every one. Counted here are 350,000 to 400,000 clones, roughly 90% occurring once; the ten biggest clones make up over 0.9%. Sequenced sample: PBMCs or T cells enriched from blood (not recorded which). These receptors all stem from a woman in her twenties or thirties with acute COVID-19.

This clone was counted once. The chain recombines TRBV5-4 with TRBJ1-2; 7 bases are a match to TRBD1. The germline V gene has CDR1 SGHNT and CDR2 YYREEE (reference sequence). The junction had 5 bases not matched to a gene; V was cut back by 2 bases and J by 4 bases. The CDR3 extends over 14 amino acids. In DNA, the CDR3 is TGTGCCAGCAGCTTAGGGGGCGCTTCCTATGGCTACACCTTC. This sequence encodes CASSLGGASYGYTF. Supplemented by reference TRBV5-4 and TRBJ1-2, the full variable domain reads ETGVTQSPTHLIKTRGQQVTLRCSSQSGHNTVSWYQQALGQGPQFIFQYYREEENGRGNFPPRFSGLQFPNYSSELNVNALELDDSALYLCASSLGGASYGYTFGSGTRLTVV.

This clone was detected once. The V call is TRBV11-3, the J call TRBJ1-1, with D uncertain. Germline V gene sequence: CDR1 SGHNT, CDR2 YENEEA. Trimming pared 3 bases from V and 3 bases from J, leaving 14 bases between. CDR3 length: 15 residues. The CDR3 region has the DNA TGTGCCAGCAGCTTTGGAACTGGGAGGGACACTGAAGCTTTCTTT. Protein product: CASSFGTGRDTEAFF. Full variable domain (outside the CDR3, taken from reference TRBV11-3 and TRBJ1-1): EAGVVQSPRYKIIEKKQPVAFWCNPISGHNTLYWYLQNLGQGPELLIRYENEEAVDDSQLPKDRFSAERLKGVDSTLKIQPAELGDSAVYLCASSFGTGRDTEAFFGQGTRLTVV.

The rearrangement links TRBV30 to TRBJ1-5; 8 nucleotides agree with TRBD1. The CDR3 has 16 residues. The germline V gene has CDR1 GTSNPN and CDR2 SVGIG (reference sequence). V shed 3 bases, J shed 1 base, and the junction held 8 bases outside the gene matches. The CDR3 reads CAWSPADRGSNQPQHF. CDR3 DNA: TGTGCCTGGAGCCCCGCCGACAGGGGAAGCAATCAGCCCCAGCATTTT.

V usage is TRBV7-9 and J usage is TRBJ1-5, with D perhaps TRBD1 (6 bases). V was shortened by 3 bases and J by 0 bases, with 9 bases between the two germline ends. There are 15 residues in the CDR3. The germline CDR1 and CDR2 sequences are SEHNR and FQNEAQ (reference sequence). In nucleotides, the CDR3 is TGTGCCAGCAGCTTTGGACAGTATAGCAATCAGCCCCAGCATTTT. Amino acid sequence: CASSFGQYSNQPQHF.

V and J are TRBV19 and TRBJ1-2; 8 bases line up with TRBD1. The CDR3 totals 16 residues. CDR1 and CDR2 (germline): LNHDA, SQIVND (reference sequence). V trimming: 3 bases; J trimming: 2 bases; junction bases outside the gene matches: 8. CDR3 DNA: TGTGCCAGTAGTATTCTAACAGGGGGAGAAAACTATGGCTACACCTTC. It encodes CASSILTGGENYGYTF.

This chain uses TRBV6-4 with TRBJ1-1; the D gene is possibly TRBD1 (5 bases). The CDR3 runs to 15 residues. Trimming stripped 5 bases from V and 2 bases from J, with 15 bases between. Germline CDR1 MRHNA, CDR2 SNTAGT. The CDR3 here is CASSRAGKGNTEAFF. CDR3 sequence (DNA): TGTGCCAGCAGTAGGGCAGGGAAGGGAAACACTGAAGCTTTCTTT.

This sequence joins TRBV6-5 and TRBJ1-1; D is ambiguous. Germline V CDR1 and CDR2: MNHEY, SVGAGI. The CDR3 is 13 amino acids. Trimming removed 4 bases at V and 4 bases at J, with 10 bases between. This CDR3 is CASSSRGVTEAFF. CDR3 DNA: TGTGCCAGCAGTTCGCGCGGGGTCACTGAAGCTTTCTTT.

This clone was seen only once. This chain links TRBV7-2 with TRBJ2-2, with 7 bases that match TRBD2. J lost 7 bases, V lost 4 bases, and 6 bases had no gene match. The CDR3 spans 14 residues. In germline, CDR1 is SGHTA, CDR2 FQGNSA. The CDR3 DNA reads as TGTGCCAGCAGCTCTGCTAGCGGAGGCGGGGAGCTGTTTTTT. Amino acids: CASSSASGGGELFF.

This clone was seen a few times. The chain combines TRBV7-2 with TRBJ2-5; TRBD2 matches at 11 bases. The germline gives CDR1 SGHTA, CDR2 FQGNSA. The CDR3 covers 18 residues. V lost 3 bases, J lost 1 base, and 10 bases stayed unmatched. The DNA of the CDR3 is TGTGCCAGCAGCTTTGGCCTCCTAGCGGGGGGTGCCCAAGAGACCCAGTACTTC. It yields the protein CASSFGLLAGGAQETQYF. Complete variable domain (other parts from reference TRBV7-2 and TRBJ2-5): GAGVSQSPSNKVTEKGKDVELRCDPISGHTALYWYRQSLGQGLEFLIYFQGNSAPDKSGLPSDRFSAERTGGSVSTLTIQRTQQEDSAVYLCASSFGLLAGGAQETQYFGPGTRLLVL.

The table lists this clone with a count of one. The genes are TRBV5-1 and TRBJ1-2; D not certain. Germline values: CDR1 SGHRS, CDR2 YFSETQ. This CDR3 is built from 17 residues. The V end was cut by 7 bases, the J end by 0 bases, with 22 bases between. The chain's CDR3 is CASRPSSGELANYGYTF. CDR3 nucleotide sequence: TGCGCCAGCCGACCTTCCTCCGGGGAGCTAGCTAACTATGGCTACACCTTC.

The CDR3 loop reads CASSPTAGGHRYGYTF. CDR3 DNA: TGTGCCAGCAGCCCGACGGCGGGGGGCCATCGCTATGGCTACACCTTC. The V and J genes are TRBV5-6 and TRBJ1-2; weak D call: TRBD1 (6 bases). The CDR3 sequence is 16 residues long. Germline CDR1 and CDR2: SGHDT and YYEEEE. V was clipped by 4 bases and J by 4 bases, with 20 bases between them.

The chain carries TRBV9 and TRBJ1-5, with TRBD1 matching 7 bases. The CDR3 sequence is 15 residues long. Germline CDR1 reads SGDLS; CDR2 reads YYNGEE. Trimming removed 3 bases from V and 1 base from J; junction bases left unmatched: 4. The CDR3 bases are TGTGCCAGCAGCGCACAGGGGACCAGCAATCAGCCCCAGCATTTT. Its protein is CASSAQGTSNQPQHF.

The V gene is TRBV9, the J gene TRBJ2-3; D perhaps matches TRBD2 (6 bases). The CDR3 has 15 residues. Germline V lookup: CDR1 SGDLS, CDR2 YYNGEE. V was pared by 3 bases and J by 3 bases, with 14 bases between. CDR3 loop: CASSAGMGRTDTQYF. The CDR3 DNA follows: TGTGCCAGCAGCGCGGGGATGGGGAGGACAGATACGCAGTATTTT.